What follows describes a single T cell receptor (beta chain). V gave up 4 bases and J gave up 2 bases, with 9 bases separating them. Germline V lookup: CDR1 SEHNR, CDR2 FQNEAQ (reference sequence). This CDR3 has 14 amino acids. The sample comes from a study of OX40 agonist ivuxolimab in advanced cancers. Study details: A mean age of about 56 years, range roughly 20 to 79, was recorded, and roughly 80% were male.

Using immunoSEQ multiplex PCR, the repertoire was profiled, and TCRdb retains in-frame clones only, with some absent. Of about 80,000 clones listed, approximately 90% are singletons. This receptor was taken from an adult with an advanced solid tumor such as melanoma, head and neck, liver or kidney cancer. This chain links TRBV7-9 with TRBJ1-5; TRBD1 might be the D (5 bases). The source was CD4+ or CD8+ T cells sorted from blood, collected in a trial of the OX40 agonist ivuxolimab. CDR3 protein: CASSSTAGNQPQHF. CDR3 bases: TGTGCCAGCAGCTCGACAGCGGGCAATCAGCCCCAGCATTTT.